The rows below give T cell receptor beta chains drawn from one sample of a study of early T cells in non-severe SARS-CoV-2 infection. Using its own MiXCR run on the 5' RACE reads, TCRdb lists one record per CDR3 protein. This table has tens of thousands of distinct CDR3 sequences, 5.5% to 6% appearing once. Sequencing was done on a sample of whole blood. The receptors derive from an adult who was a healthcare worker with PCR-confirmed SARS-CoV-2 infection or an uninfected control (not recorded which). The CDR3 runs from the conserved cysteine through the conserved F or W. Each record gives: D gene, clone size, V gene, J gene, CDR3 protein, CDR3 DNA. The D gene is left open where the match is weak. Some rows mark clone size as missing; the rest say once, few, many or name a class of expanded clone.

d_call: .; clone_size: .; v_call: TRBV7-8; j_call: TRBJ2-3; cdr3_aa: CASSLGHTDTQYF; cdr3_nt: TGTGCCAGCAGCTTGGGTCACACAGATACGCAGTATTTT
d_call: .; clone_size: few; v_call: TRBV28; j_call: TRBJ2-2; cdr3_aa: CASSPTYDRLTGELFF; cdr3_nt: TGTGCCAGCAGCCCTACTTATGACAGGTTAACCGGGGAGCTGTTTTTT
d_call: TRBD1; clone_size: .; v_call: TRBV12-3/TRBV12-4; j_call: TRBJ2-5; cdr3_aa: CASSPGQGRETQYF; cdr3_nt: TGTGCCAGCAGTCCGGGACAGGGACGGGAGACCCAGTACTTC
d_call: .; clone_size: many; v_call: TRBV27; j_call: TRBJ1-1; cdr3_aa: CASIRRGSTEAFF; cdr3_nt: TGTGCCAGCATCCGGCGGGGGAGCACTGAAGCTTTCTTT
d_call: .; clone_size: many; v_call: TRBV5-1; j_call: TRBJ1-1; cdr3_aa: CASSLAGRAEAFF; cdr3_nt: TGCGCCAGCAGCTTGGCCGGAAGGGCTGAAGCTTTCTTT
d_call: .; clone_size: many; v_call: TRBV7-9; j_call: TRBJ2-3; cdr3_aa: CASSLVLANTDTQYF; cdr3_nt: TGTGCCAGCAGCTTAGTGCTAGCCAACACAGATACGCAGTATTTT
d_call: .; clone_size: large; v_call: TRBV7-9; j_call: TRBJ2-7; cdr3_aa: CASSLGRVPYEQYF; cdr3_nt: TGTGCCAGCAGCTTAGGCAGGGTCCCCTACGAGCAGTACTTC
d_call: .; clone_size: many; v_call: TRBV15; j_call: TRBJ2-1; cdr3_aa: CATSRGTYNEQFF; cdr3_nt: TGTGCCACCAGCCGGGGGACATACAATGAGCAGTTCTTC
d_call: .; clone_size: many; v_call: TRBV28; j_call: TRBJ2-7; cdr3_aa: CASSPLDLGLAYEQYF; cdr3_nt: TGTGCCAGCAGCCCCCTGGACCTGGGGCTGGCCTACGAGCAGTACTTC
d_call: .; clone_size: many; v_call: TRBV10-2; j_call: TRBJ2-1; cdr3_aa: CASSDLARVGLEQFF; cdr3_nt: TGCGCCAGCAGTGATCTAGCCAGAGTTGGTCTTGAGCAGTTCTTC
d_call: TRBD1; clone_size: many; v_call: TRBV5-1; j_call: TRBJ1-1; cdr3_aa: CASSYSGTGLMNTEAFF; cdr3_nt: TGCGCCAGCAGCTACTCCGGGACAGGCTTGATGAACACTGAAGCTTTCTTT
d_call: TRBD1; clone_size: many; v_call: TRBV6-2/TRBV6-3; j_call: TRBJ1-1; cdr3_aa: CASSYSVEGAGDEAFF; cdr3_nt: TGTGCCAGCAGTTACTCCGTGGAGGGGGCCGGGGATGAAGCTTTCTTT
d_call: .; clone_size: many; v_call: TRBV4-2; j_call: TRBJ1-5; cdr3_aa: CASSRETDNQPQHF; cdr3_nt: TGTGCCAGCAGCCGAGAGACAGACAATCAGCCCCAGCATTTT
d_call: .; clone_size: few; v_call: TRBV28; j_call: TRBJ2-3; cdr3_aa: CASMVRETDTQYF; cdr3_nt: TGTGCCAGCATGGTCCGGGAGACAGATACGCAGTATTTT
d_call: .; clone_size: many; v_call: TRBV11-2; j_call: TRBJ2-1; cdr3_aa: CASSFLPAGSYNEQFF; cdr3_nt: TGTGCCAGCAGCTTCCTTCCAGCCGGGTCATACAATGAGCAGTTCTTC
d_call: TRBD2; clone_size: many; v_call: TRBV9; j_call: TRBJ2-3; cdr3_aa: CASSASGTSRATDTQYF; cdr3_nt: TGTGCCAGCAGCGCCTCCGGGACTAGTAGAGCCACAGATACGCAGTATTTT
d_call: .; clone_size: many; v_call: TRBV20-1; j_call: TRBJ1-1; cdr3_aa: CSASRNTEAFF; cdr3_nt: TGCAGTGCTAGTCGGAACACTGAAGCTTTCTTT
d_call: TRBD1; clone_size: many; v_call: TRBV7-2; j_call: TRBJ1-6; cdr3_aa: CASSLVQGIDSPLHF; cdr3_nt: TGTGCCAGCAGCTTAGTACAGGGGATCGATTCACCCCTCCACTTT
d_call: .; clone_size: .; v_call: TRBV20-1; j_call: TRBJ2-1; cdr3_aa: CSAPYGTEQFF; cdr3_nt: TGCAGTGCCCCTTACGGTACTGAGCAGTTCTTC
d_call: .; clone_size: many; v_call: TRBV5-4; j_call: TRBJ1-2; cdr3_aa: CASSSGPNYGYTF; cdr3_nt: TGTGCCAGCAGCTCCGGGCCGAACTATGGCTACACCTTC
d_call: .; clone_size: many; v_call: TRBV3-1; j_call: TRBJ1-2; cdr3_aa: CASSPGHGYTF; cdr3_nt: TGTGCCAGCAGCCCCGGCCATGGCTACACCTTC
d_call: .; clone_size: many; v_call: TRBV11-2; j_call: TRBJ2-7; cdr3_aa: CASSLGLGIYEQYF; cdr3_nt: TGTGCCAGCAGCTTAGGTTTAGGGATCTACGAGCAGTACTTC
d_call: TRBD1; clone_size: few; v_call: TRBV11-3; j_call: TRBJ2-5; cdr3_aa: CASSFRDRGTFQETQYF; cdr3_nt: TGTGCCAGCAGCTTCCGGGACAGGGGCACCTTCCAAGAGACCCAGTACTTC
d_call: TRBD2; clone_size: many; v_call: TRBV7-9; j_call: TRBJ2-1; cdr3_aa: CASSPPGLDYNEQFF; cdr3_nt: TGTGCCAGCAGCCCCCCGGGACTAGACTACAATGAGCAGTTCTTC
d_call: .; clone_size: .; v_call: TRBV30; j_call: TRBJ2-1; cdr3_aa: CAWATSIGNEQFF; cdr3_nt: TGTGCCTGGGCCACGTCGATTGGCAATGAGCAGTTCTTC
d_call: .; clone_size: many; v_call: TRBV5-5; j_call: TRBJ2-3; cdr3_aa: CASSLYIREADTQYF; cdr3_nt: TGTGCCAGCAGCTTGTATATTAGGGAAGCAGATACGCAGTATTTT
d_call: TRBD2; clone_size: many; v_call: TRBV4-3; j_call: TRBJ2-3; cdr3_aa: CASSQKGRTSGTDTQYF; cdr3_nt: TGCGCCAGCAGCCAAAAGGGAAGGACTAGCGGTACAGATACGCAGTATTTT
d_call: .; clone_size: many; v_call: TRBV28; j_call: TRBJ1-1; cdr3_aa: CASIYRDIGTEAFF; cdr3_nt: TGTGCCAGCATCTACAGGGACATCGGCACTGAAGCTTTCTTT
d_call: TRBD2; clone_size: many; v_call: TRBV7-2; j_call: TRBJ2-1; cdr3_aa: CASSTGLAGYYNEQFF; cdr3_nt: TGTGCCAGCAGCACCGGACTAGCGGGATACTACAATGAGCAGTTCTTC
d_call: .; clone_size: many; v_call: TRBV7-2; j_call: TRBJ2-7; cdr3_aa: CASSPGGGESSYEQYF; cdr3_nt: TGTGCCAGCAGCCCGGGGGGCGGAGAAAGTTCCTACGAGCAGTACTTC
d_call: .; clone_size: many; v_call: TRBV10-1; j_call: TRBJ2-2; cdr3_aa: CASSESGYTGELFF; cdr3_nt: TGCGCCAGCAGTGAATCGGGATACACCGGGGAGCTGTTTTTT
d_call: TRBD2; clone_size: many; v_call: TRBV7-9; j_call: TRBJ2-7; cdr3_aa: CASSPPAGDSYEQYF; cdr3_nt: TGTGCCAGCAGCCCACCAGCGGGGGACTCCTACGAGCAGTACTTC
d_call: .; clone_size: many; v_call: TRBV10-1; j_call: TRBJ2-1; cdr3_aa: CASSEGVTGLYNEQFF; cdr3_nt: TGCGCCAGCAGTGAGGGGGTGACTGGTCTGTACAATGAGCAGTTCTTC
d_call: .; clone_size: few; v_call: TRBV5-4; j_call: TRBJ2-5; cdr3_aa: CASSLPQETQYF; cdr3_nt: TGTGCCAGCAGCTTGCCTCAAGAGACCCAGTACTTC
d_call: TRBD1; clone_size: .; v_call: TRBV6-5; j_call: TRBJ1-6; cdr3_aa: CASSYSKGANSPLHF; cdr3_nt: TGTGCCAGCAGTTACTCGAAGGGGGCTAATTCACCCCTCCACTTT
d_call: .; clone_size: many; v_call: TRBV5-1; j_call: TRBJ1-5; cdr3_aa: CASSPKGQGWQPQHF; cdr3_nt: TGCGCCAGCAGCCCCAAGGGGCAAGGATGGCAGCCCCAGCATTTT
d_call: .; clone_size: few; v_call: TRBV29-1; j_call: TRBJ2-5; cdr3_aa: CSVPGTQETQYF; cdr3_nt: TGCAGCGTTCCGGGGACCCAAGAGACCCAGTACTTC
d_call: .; clone_size: many; v_call: TRBV7-6; j_call: TRBJ1-1; cdr3_aa: CASSLAGAGWRNTEAFF; cdr3_nt: TGTGCCAGCAGCTTAGCGGGCGCAGGGTGGAGGAACACTGAAGCTTTCTTT
d_call: .; clone_size: many; v_call: TRBV12-3/TRBV12-4; j_call: TRBJ2-7; cdr3_aa: CASSLMQGYEQYF; cdr3_nt: TGTGCCAGCAGTTTAATGCAGGGCTACGAGCAGTACTTC
d_call: TRBD1; clone_size: many; v_call: TRBV6-5; j_call: TRBJ2-5; cdr3_aa: CASTRDRFIETQYF; cdr3_nt: TGTGCCAGCACGAGGGACAGGTTCATAGAGACCCAGTACTTC
d_call: TRBD2; clone_size: many; v_call: TRBV3-1; j_call: TRBJ2-7; cdr3_aa: CASSTGGFYEQYF; cdr3_nt: TGTGCCAGCAGCACGGGGGGGTTCTACGAGCAGTACTTC
d_call: TRBD1; clone_size: many; v_call: TRBV7-8; j_call: TRBJ2-4; cdr3_aa: CASSLGGRTGNKNIQYF; cdr3_nt: TGTGCCAGCAGCTTAGGCGGGCGGACAGGGAACAAAAACATTCAGTACTTC
d_call: .; clone_size: many; v_call: TRBV11-2; j_call: TRBJ2-7; cdr3_aa: CASSFGTRNYEQYF; cdr3_nt: TGTGCCAGCAGCTTTGGAACTAGAAACTACGAGCAGTACTTC
d_call: TRBD1; clone_size: many; v_call: TRBV12-3/TRBV12-4; j_call: TRBJ2-2; cdr3_aa: CASSSDRGRGELFF; cdr3_nt: TGTGCCAGCAGTTCCGACAGGGGAAGGGGGGAGCTGTTTTTT
d_call: TRBD1; clone_size: many; v_call: TRBV7-9; j_call: TRBJ2-7; cdr3_aa: CASSLWEDRDHEQYF; cdr3_nt: TGTGCCAGCAGCTTGTGGGAGGACAGGGACCACGAGCAGTACTTC
d_call: TRBD2; clone_size: .; v_call: TRBV7-2; j_call: TRBJ2-2; cdr3_aa: CASSLFGGASRELFF; cdr3_nt: TGTGCCAGCAGCTTATTCGGGGGGGCAAGCAGGGAGCTGTTTTTT